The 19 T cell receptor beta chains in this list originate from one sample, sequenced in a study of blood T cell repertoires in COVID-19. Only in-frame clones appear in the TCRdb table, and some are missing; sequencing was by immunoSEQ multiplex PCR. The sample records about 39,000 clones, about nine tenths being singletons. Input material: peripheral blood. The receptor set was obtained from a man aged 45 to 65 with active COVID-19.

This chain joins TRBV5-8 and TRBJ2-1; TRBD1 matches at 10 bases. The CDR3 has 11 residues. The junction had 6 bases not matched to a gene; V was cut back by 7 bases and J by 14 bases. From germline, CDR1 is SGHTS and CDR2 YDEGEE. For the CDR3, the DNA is TGTGCCAGCGGAACCGGGACAGGGGAGTTCTTC. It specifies CASGTGTGEFF.

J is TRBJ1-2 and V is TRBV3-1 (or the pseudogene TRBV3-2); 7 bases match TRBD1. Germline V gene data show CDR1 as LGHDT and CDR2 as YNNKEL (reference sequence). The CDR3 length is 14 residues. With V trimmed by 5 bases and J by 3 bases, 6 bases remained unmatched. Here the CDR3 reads CASSFNRGDYGYTF. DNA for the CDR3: TGTGCCAGCAGCTTTAACAGGGGTGACTATGGCTACACCTTC.

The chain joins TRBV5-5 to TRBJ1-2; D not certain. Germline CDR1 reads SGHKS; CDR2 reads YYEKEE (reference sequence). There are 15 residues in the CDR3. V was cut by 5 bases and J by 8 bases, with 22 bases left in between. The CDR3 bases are TGTGCCAGCAGTTTAACAGTCCGGGAGCCATGGGGCTACACCTTC. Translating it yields CASSLTVREPWGYTF.

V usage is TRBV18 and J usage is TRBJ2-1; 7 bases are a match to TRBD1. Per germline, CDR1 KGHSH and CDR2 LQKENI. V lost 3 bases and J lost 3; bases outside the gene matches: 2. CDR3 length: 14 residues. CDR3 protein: CASSPGTDYNEQFF. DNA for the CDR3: TGTGCCAGCTCACCCGGGACAGACTACAATGAGCAGTTCTTC.

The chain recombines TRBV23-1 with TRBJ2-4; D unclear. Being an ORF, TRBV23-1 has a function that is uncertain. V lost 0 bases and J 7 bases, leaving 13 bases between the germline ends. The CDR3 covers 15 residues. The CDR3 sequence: CASSQSMRQRNIQYF. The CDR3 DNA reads TGCGCCAGCAGTCAATCAATGCGGCAACGGAACATTCAGTACTTC.

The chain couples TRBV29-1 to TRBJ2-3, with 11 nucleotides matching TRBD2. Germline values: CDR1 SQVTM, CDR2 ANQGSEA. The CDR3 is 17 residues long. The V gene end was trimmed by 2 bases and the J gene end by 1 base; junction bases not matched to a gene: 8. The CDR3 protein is CSVELTSGVVGTDTQYF. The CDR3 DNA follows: TGCAGCGTTGAATTGACTAGCGGGGTGGTTGGCACAGATACGCAGTATTTT.

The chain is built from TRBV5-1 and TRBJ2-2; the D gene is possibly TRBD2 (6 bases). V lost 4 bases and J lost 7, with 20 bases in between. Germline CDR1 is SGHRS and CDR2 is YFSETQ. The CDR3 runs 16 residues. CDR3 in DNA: TGCGCCAGCAGCCCGGACCTTCGACTAGAGGTCGGGGAGCTGTTTTTT. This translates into CASSPDLRLEVGELFF.

CDR3 sequence: CASSQGFEREHEQFF. In DNA form, the CDR3 reads TGTGCCAGCAGCCAAGGGTTCGAGCGGGAGCATGAGCAGTTCTTC. The J gene is TRBJ2-1, the V gene TRBV3-1 (or the pseudogene TRBV3-2); TRBD2 matches 8 bases. V lost 1 base, J lost 8 bases, and 7 bases stayed unmatched. Germline CDR1 and CDR2: LGHDT and YNNKEL (reference sequence). The CDR3 extends over 15 amino acids.

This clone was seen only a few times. CDR3 region: CASSDSGQGADTQYF. CDR3 coding DNA: TGTGCCAGCAGTGACTCGGGACAGGGGGCAGATACGCAGTATTTT. The genes are TRBV6-4 and TRBJ2-3; 11 positions match TRBD1. This CDR3 contains 15 residues. J gave up 4 bases and V 0 bases, and 0 bases lay outside the gene matches. The germline V gene has CDR1 MRHNA and CDR2 SNTAGT.

The CDR3 here is CASSPSQRTSYEQYF. DNA for the CDR3: TGTGCCAGCAGCCCCTCGCAGCGTACCTCCTACGAGCAGTACTTC. The chain recombines TRBV5-4 with TRBJ2-7; D not resolved. Trimming took 4 bases from V and 0 from J, leaving 14 bases between them. Germline V gene data show CDR1 as SGHNT and CDR2 as YYREEE (reference sequence). The CDR3 is made up of 15 amino acids.

CDR3 in DNA: TGTGCCAGCAGGGCGGACAGGGACGCTCGGCCCCAGCATTTT. It is translated as CASRADRDARPQHF. The chain carries TRBV2 and TRBJ1-5; 8 nucleotides line up with TRBD1. Trimming at V came to 6 bases and at J to 9 bases, leaving 10 bases not matched to a gene. The germline gives CDR1 SNHLY, CDR2 FYNNEI. The CDR3 is made up of 14 amino acids.

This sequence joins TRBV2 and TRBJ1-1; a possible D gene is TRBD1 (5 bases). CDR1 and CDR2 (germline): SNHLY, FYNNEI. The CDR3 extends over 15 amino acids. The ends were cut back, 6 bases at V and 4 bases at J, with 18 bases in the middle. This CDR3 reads CASSAGGGGGTEAFF. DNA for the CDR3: TGTGCCAGCAGCGCCGGCGGGGGAGGAGGCACTGAAGCTTTCTTT.

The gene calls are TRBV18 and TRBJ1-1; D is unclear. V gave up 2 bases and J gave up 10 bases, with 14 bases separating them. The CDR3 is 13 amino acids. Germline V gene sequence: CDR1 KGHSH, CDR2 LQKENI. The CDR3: CASSPTGSPGAFF. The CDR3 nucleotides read TGTGCCAGCTCACCAACCGGGAGCCCTGGAGCTTTCTTT.

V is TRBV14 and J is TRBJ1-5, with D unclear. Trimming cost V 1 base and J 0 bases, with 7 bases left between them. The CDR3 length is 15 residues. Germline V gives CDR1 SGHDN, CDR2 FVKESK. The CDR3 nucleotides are TGTGCCAGCAGCCAAGGTCAGGATAGCAATCAGCCCCAGCATTTT. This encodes CASSQGQDSNQPQHF. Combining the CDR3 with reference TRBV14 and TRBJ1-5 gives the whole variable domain EAGVTQFPSHSVIEKGQTVTLRCDPISGHDNLYWYRRVMGKEIKFLLHFVKESKQDESGMPNNRFLAERTGGTYSTLKVQPAELEDSGVYFCASSQGQDSNQPQHFGDGTRLSIL.

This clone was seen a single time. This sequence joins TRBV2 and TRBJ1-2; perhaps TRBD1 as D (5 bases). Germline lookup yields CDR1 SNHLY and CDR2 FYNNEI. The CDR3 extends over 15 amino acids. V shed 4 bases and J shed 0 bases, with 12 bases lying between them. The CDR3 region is CASSATGGANYGYTF. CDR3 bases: TGTGCCAGCAGTGCGACGGGGGGAGCTAACTATGGCTACACCTTC.

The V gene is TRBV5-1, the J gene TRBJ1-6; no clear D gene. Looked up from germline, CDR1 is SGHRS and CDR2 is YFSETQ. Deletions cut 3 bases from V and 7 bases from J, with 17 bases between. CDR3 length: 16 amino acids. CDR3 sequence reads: CASSSPPTSGNSPLHF. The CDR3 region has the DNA TGCGCCAGCAGCTCGCCCCCTACATCAGGAAATTCACCCCTCCACTTT.

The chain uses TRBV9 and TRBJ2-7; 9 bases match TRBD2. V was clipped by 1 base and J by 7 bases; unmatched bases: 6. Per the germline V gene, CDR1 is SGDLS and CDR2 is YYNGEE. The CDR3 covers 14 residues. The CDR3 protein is CASSVSLAGREQYF. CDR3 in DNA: TGTGCCAGCAGCGTATCCCTAGCGGGGCGGGAGCAGTACTTC.

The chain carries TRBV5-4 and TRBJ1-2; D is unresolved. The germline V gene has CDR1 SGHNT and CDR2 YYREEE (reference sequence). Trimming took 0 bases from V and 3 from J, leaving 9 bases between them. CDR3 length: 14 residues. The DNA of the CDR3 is TGTGCCAGCAGCTTGGGACTCCGGGACTATGGCTACACCTTC. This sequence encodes CASSLGLRDYGYTF.

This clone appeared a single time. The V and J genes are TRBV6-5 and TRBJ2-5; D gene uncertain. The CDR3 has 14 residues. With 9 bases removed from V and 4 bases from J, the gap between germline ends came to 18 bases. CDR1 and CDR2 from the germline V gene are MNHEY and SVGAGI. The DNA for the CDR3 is TGTGCCAGTCCCCAGGTTGGCTTAGGAGAGACCCAGTACTTC. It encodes CASPQVGLGETQYF.